A single T cell receptor (beta chain) is shown here with its context. Profiling relied on immunoSEQ multiplex PCR, and the TCRdb table lists in-frame clones only, not all of them. The sample includes around 130,000 clones, more than 70% seen only once; the top ten take roughly 4.5%. This sample was taken from a study of blood T cell repertoires in COVID-19. Study as a whole: PBMCs, B-cell-depleted T cells, or T cells provided the cDNA or gDNA that made up the material.

Unmatched junction bases numbered 4, after V lost 3 bases and J lost 5 bases. Germline V gene lookup returns CDR1 SGHDT and CDR2 YYEEEE. The CDR3 runs to 13 residues. V is TRBV5-6 and J is TRBJ2-5, with TRBD1 matching 7 bases. This TCR was recovered from a human donor in a cohort sampled during active COVID-19. The sample was peripheral blood. The CDR3 nucleotides are TGTGCCAGCAGCTATAGACAGGGTGAGACCCAGTACTTC. Translating gives CASSYRQGETQYF.